This T cell receptor (beta chain) was retrieved from a study of blood T cell repertoires in COVID-19. As for the study in general: The analysed material was cDNA or gDNA that came from T cells, B-cell-depleted T cells, or PBMCs.

V dropped 3 bases and J dropped 7 bases, with 16 bases sitting between them. Germline lookup yields CDR1 LNHDA and CDR2 SQIVND (reference sequence). The CDR3 covers 15 residues. Assay used: immunoSEQ multiplex PCR; TCRdb lists only in-frame clones, some missing. The data show fewer than 45,000 clones, with approximately 86% seen just once and about 33% held by the top ten. This chain links TRBV19 with TRBJ1-5; D uncertain. The receptor's source is a woman of 80 years or more with acute or convalescent COVID-19. The sample comprised peripheral blood. CDR3 nucleotides: TGTGCCAGTAGTATGAGTCAGGCTAATGGACAGCCCCAGCATTTT. Its translation: CASSMSQANGQPQHF.